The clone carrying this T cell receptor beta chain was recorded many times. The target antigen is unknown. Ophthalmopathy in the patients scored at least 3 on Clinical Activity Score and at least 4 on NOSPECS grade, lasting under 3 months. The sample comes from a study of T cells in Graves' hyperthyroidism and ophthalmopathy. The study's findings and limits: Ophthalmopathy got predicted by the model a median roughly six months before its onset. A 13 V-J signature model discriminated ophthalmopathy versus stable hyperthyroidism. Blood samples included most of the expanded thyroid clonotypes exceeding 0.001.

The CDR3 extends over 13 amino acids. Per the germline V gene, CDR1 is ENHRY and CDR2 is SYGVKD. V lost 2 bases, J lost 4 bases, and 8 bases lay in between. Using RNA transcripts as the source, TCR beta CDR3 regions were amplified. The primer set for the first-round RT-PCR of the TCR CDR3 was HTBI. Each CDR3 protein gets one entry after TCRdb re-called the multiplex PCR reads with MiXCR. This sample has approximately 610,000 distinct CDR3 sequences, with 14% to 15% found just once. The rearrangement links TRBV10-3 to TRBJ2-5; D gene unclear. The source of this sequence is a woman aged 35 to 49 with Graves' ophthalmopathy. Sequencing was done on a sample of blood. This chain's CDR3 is CAISERVRETQYF. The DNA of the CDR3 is TGTGCCATCAGTGAGAGAGTTCGAGAGACCCAGTACTTC.